Presented here are 5 T cell receptor beta chains from one specimen sequenced in a study of CD8 T cells in ankylosing spondylitis. Regarding the study as a whole: Blood of patients with ankylosing spondylitis appeared to be characterized by a TCR beta motif of eight highly homologous variants.

TCRdb reprocessed the 5' RACE reads with MiXCR, giving one entry per CDR3 protein. The table has some 330,000 distinct CDR3 sequences, 6.5% to 10% seen once. Their recognized antigens are unknown. The sequenced material came from blood, either unsorted or a sorted T cell fraction (not recorded which). The receptor set was obtained from a male donor with ankylosing spondylitis.

The sample holds many counts of this clonotype. The rearrangement links TRBV5-1 to TRBJ2-7, with 9 bases lining up with TRBD1. V was pared by 3 bases and J by 6 bases, with 10 bases of the junction left unmatched. CDR3 length: 15 residues. Germline V gene lookup returns CDR1 SGHRS and CDR2 YFSETQ. DNA of the CDR3: TGCGCCAGCAGCTCCGAACAGGGGGCTTATCTCGAGCAGTACTTC. Protein: CASSSEQGAYLEQYF.

The CDR3 protein is CSARTVGPNTGELFF. The DNA of the CDR3 is TGCAGTGCTAGGACGGTCGGACCGAACACCGGGGAGCTGTTTTTT. The V gene is TRBV20-1, the J gene TRBJ2-2; D gene unclear. Germline V gives CDR1 DFQATT, CDR2 SNEGSKA (reference sequence). This CDR3 is built from 15 residues. V gave up 3 bases and J gave up 0 bases, with 11 bases separating them.

This clonotype was observed a few times. The chain is built from TRBV3-1 and TRBJ2-6; D remains ambiguous. V lost 3 bases and J 0 bases, leaving 6 bases between the germline ends. CDR1 is LGHDT and CDR2 is YNNKEL in the germline V gene (reference sequence). CDR3 length equals 15 residues. CDR3 region: CASSQWLSGANVLTF. In nucleotides, the CDR3 is TGTGCCAGCAGCCAGTGGCTCTCTGGGGCCAACGTCCTGACTTTC.

The rearrangement links TRBV30 to TRBJ1-1; D remains ambiguous. Germline V lookup: CDR1 GTSNPN, CDR2 SVGIG (reference sequence). V gave up 7 bases and J gave up 4 bases, with 16 bases separating them. The CDR3 totals 13 residues. The DNA for the CDR3 is TGTGCCTCCCGAAAGGACGGGAGCACTGAAGCTTTCTTT. This codes for CASRKDGSTEAFF.

This clonotype has a handful of counts. The chain uses TRBV10-3 and TRBJ2-2, with 8 bases identical to TRBD2. The CDR3 loop spans 17 amino acids. Trimming cost V 4 bases and J 4 bases; bases outside gene matches: 11. Germline CDR1 ENHRY, CDR2 SYGVKD. The CDR3 loop reads CAISALGGTRGTGELFF. In DNA, the CDR3 is TGTGCCATCAGTGCCTTGGGAGGGACTAGAGGCACCGGGGAGCTGTTTTTT.